The entry that follows covers one T cell receptor (beta chain) sequence. The CDR3 is 14 amino acids. Germline V gene lookup returns CDR1 LGHNA and CDR2 YSLEER. V lost 0 bases, J lost 7 bases, and 12 bases lay in between. The sample comes from a study of blood T cell repertoires in COVID-19. For the study at large: The samples span acute and convalescent COVID-19 from the United States, Italy and Spain.

Libraries were prepared by immunoSEQ multiplex PCR; TCRdb keeps only in-frame clonotypes and omits some of them. The table lists some 170,000 clones, less than 90% of them singletons. The rearrangement uses TRBV4-3 and TRBJ1-2; weak D call: TRBD1 (5 bases). The TCR sequence derives from a human donor with acute COVID-19. The donor label of this sample is uncertain. Sequencing used PBMCs or T cells enriched from blood (not recorded which). The CDR3: CASSQEAQGGGYTF. The CDR3 DNA is TGCGCCAGCAGCCAAGAGGCTCAGGGAGGTGGCTACACCTTC.